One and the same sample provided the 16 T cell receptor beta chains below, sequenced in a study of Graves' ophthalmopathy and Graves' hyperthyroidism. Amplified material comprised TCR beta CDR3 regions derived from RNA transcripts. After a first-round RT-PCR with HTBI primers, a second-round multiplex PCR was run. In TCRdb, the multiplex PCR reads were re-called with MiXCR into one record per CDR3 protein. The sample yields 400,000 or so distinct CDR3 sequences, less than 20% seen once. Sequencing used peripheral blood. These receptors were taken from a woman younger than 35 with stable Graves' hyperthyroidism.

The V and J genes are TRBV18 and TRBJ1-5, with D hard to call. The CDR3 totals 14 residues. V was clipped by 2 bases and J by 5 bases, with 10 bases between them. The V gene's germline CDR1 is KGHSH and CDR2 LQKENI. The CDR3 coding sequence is TGTGCCAGCTCACCAAGGGCGGGAGATCAGCCCCAGCATTTT. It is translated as CASSPRAGDQPQHF.

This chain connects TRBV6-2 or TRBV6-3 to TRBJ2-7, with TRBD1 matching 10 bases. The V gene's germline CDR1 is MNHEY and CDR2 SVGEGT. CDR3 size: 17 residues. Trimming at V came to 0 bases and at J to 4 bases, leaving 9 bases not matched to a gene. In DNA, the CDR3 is TGTGCCAGCAGTTACTCGATAGGGACAGGGGCAAGGTACGAGCAGTACTTC. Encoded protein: CASSYSIGTGARYEQYF.

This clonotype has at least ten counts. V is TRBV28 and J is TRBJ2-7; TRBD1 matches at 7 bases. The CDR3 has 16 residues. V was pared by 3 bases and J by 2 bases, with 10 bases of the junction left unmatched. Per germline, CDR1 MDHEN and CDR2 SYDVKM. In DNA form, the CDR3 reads TGTGCCAGCAGTTTGTCGACAGGGTCGACCCCCTACGAGCAGTACTTC. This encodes CASSLSTGSTPYEQYF. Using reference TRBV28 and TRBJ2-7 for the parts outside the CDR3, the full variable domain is DVKVTQSSRYLVKRTGEKVFLECVQDMDHENMFWYRQDPGLGLRLIYFSYDVKMKEKGDIPEGYSVSREKKERFSLILESASTNQTSMYLCASSLSTGSTPYEQYFGPGTRLTVT.

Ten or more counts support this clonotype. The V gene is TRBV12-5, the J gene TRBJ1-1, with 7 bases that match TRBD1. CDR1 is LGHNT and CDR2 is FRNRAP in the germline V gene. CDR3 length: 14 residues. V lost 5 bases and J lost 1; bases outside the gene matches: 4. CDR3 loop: CASGPTGRNTEAFF. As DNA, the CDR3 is TGTGCTAGTGGTCCGACAGGGAGGAACACTGAAGCTTTCTTT.

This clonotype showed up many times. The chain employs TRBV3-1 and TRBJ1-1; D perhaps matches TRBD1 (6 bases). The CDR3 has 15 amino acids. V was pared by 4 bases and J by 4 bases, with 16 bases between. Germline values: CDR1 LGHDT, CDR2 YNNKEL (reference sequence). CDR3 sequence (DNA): TGTGCCAGCAGCCCGAGGACAGCCCGAGCCACTGAAGCTTTCTTT. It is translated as CASSPRTARATEAFF. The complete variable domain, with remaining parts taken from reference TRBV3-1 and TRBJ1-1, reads DTAVSQTPKYLVTQMGNDKSIKCEQNLGHDTMYWYKQDSKKFLKIMFSYNNKELIINETVPNRFSPKSPDKAHLNLHINSLELGDSAVYFCASSPRTARATEAFFGQGTRLTVV.

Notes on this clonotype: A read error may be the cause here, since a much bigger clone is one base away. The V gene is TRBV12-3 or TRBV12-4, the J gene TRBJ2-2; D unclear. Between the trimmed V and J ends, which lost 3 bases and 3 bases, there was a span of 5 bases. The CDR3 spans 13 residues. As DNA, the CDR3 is TGTGCCAGCAGTTTCTTGGACACCGGGGAGCTGTTTTTT. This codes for CASSFLDTGELFF.

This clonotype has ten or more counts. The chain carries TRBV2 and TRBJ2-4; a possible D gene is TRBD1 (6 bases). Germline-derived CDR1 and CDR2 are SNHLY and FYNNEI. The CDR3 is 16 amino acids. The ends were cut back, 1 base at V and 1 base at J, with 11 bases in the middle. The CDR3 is CASSEGSGVAKNIQYF. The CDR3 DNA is TGTGCCAGCAGTGAAGGATCAGGGGTGGCCAAAAACATTCAGTACTTC. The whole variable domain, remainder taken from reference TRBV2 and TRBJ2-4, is EPEVTQTPSHQVTQMGQEVILRCVPISNHLYFYWYRQILGQKVEFLVSFYNNEISEKSEIFDDQFSVERPDGSNFTLKIRSTKLEDSAMYFCASSEGSGVAKNIQYFGAGTRLSVL.

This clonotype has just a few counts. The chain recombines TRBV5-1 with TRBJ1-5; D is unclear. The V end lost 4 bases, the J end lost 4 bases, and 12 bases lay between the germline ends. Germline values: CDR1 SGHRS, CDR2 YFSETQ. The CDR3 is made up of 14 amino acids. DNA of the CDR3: TGCGCCAGCAGCCCATCCGGGCGGAATCAGCCCCAGCATTTT. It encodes CASSPSGRNQPQHF.

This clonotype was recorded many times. The chain's CDR3 is CSAPQTGGTETQYF. The CDR3 nucleotides read TGCAGTGCTCCTCAAACAGGGGGCACAGAGACCCAGTACTTC. J is TRBJ2-5 and V is TRBV20-1; 9 nucleotides align to TRBD1. The V gene end was trimmed by 5 bases and the J gene end by 4 bases; junction bases not matched to a gene: 8. The CDR3 has 14 amino acids. Germline V CDR1 and CDR2: DFQATT, SNEGSKA (reference sequence).

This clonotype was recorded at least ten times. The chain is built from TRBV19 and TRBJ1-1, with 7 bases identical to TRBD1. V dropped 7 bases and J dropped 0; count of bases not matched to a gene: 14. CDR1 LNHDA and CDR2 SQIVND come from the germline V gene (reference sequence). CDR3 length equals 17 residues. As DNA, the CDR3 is TGTGCCAGTAAACAGGGGCCGTTACACTCGATGAACACTGAAGCTTTCTTT. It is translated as CASKQGPLHSMNTEAFF.

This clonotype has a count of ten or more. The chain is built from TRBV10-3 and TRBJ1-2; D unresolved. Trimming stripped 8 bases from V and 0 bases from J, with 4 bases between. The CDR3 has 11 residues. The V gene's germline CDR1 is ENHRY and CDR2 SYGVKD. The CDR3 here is CAIETNYGYTF. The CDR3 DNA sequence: TGTGCCATCGAAACTAACTATGGCTACACCTTC.

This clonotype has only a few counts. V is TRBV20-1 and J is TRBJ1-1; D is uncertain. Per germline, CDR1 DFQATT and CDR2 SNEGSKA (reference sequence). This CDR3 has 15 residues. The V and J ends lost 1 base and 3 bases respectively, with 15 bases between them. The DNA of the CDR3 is TGCAGTGCTAGAGTGTTGTGGGATAGGGACACTGAAGCTTTCTTT. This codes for CSARVLWDRDTEAFF.

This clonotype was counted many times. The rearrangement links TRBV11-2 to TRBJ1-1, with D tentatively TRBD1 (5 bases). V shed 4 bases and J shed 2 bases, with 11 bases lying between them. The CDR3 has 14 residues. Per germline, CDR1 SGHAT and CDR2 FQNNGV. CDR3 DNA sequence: TGTGCCAGCAGCTCAATTGACAGAAACACTGAAGCTTTCTTT. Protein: CASSSIDRNTEAFF.

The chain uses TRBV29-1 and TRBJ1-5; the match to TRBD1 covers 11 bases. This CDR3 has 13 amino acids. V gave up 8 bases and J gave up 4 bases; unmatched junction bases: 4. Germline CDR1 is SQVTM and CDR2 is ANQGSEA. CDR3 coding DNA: TGCAGCATTGGGGACAGGGGGAATCAGCCCCAGCATTTT. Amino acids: CSIGDRGNQPQHF.

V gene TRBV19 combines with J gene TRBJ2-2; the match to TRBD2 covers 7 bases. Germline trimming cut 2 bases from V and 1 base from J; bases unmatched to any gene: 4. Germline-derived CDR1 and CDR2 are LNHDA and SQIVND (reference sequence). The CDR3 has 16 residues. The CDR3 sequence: CASSISGTMNTGELFF. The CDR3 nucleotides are TGTGCCAGTAGTATATCAGGGACTATGAACACCGGGGAGCTGTTTTTT.

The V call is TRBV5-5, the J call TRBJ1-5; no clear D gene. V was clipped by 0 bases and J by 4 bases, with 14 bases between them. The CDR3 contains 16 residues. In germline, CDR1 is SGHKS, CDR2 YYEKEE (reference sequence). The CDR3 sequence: CASSLAERVGNQPQHF. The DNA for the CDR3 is TGTGCCAGCAGCTTGGCGGAGCGAGTAGGGAATCAGCCCCAGCATTTT.